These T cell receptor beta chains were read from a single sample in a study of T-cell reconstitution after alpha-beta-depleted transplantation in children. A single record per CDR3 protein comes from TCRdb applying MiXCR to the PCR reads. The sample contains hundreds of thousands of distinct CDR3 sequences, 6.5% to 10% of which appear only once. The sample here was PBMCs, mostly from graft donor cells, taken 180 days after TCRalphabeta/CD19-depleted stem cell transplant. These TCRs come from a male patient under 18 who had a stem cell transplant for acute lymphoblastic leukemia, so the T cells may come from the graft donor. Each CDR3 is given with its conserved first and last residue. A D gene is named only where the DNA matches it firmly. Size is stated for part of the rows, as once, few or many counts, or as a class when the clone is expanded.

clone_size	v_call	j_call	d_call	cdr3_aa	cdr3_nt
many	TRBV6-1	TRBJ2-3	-	CASSSLSMRDTQYF	TGTGCCAGCAGTAGTCTCTCGATGCGAGATACGCAGTATTTT
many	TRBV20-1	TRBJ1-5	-	CSASSRDKQPQHF	TGCAGTGCTAGTAGTAGGGACAAACAGCCCCAGCATTTT
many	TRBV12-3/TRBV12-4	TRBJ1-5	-	CASSLSRGGYQPQHF	TGTGCCAGCAGTTTGTCCAGGGGTGGATATCAGCCCCAGCATTTT
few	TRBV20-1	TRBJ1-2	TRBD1	CSAPRGISGIYRGYTF	TGCAGTGCCCCCAGGGGGATTTCGGGTATCTATCGTGGCTACACCTTC
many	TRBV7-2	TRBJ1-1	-	CASSLEWGSTEAFF	TGTGCCAGCAGCTTAGAATGGGGCTCTACTGAAGCTTTCTTT
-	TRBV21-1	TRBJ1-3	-	CASSIRPPAGNTIYF	TGTGCCAGCAGCATCCGCCCCCCGGCTGGAAACACCATATATTTT
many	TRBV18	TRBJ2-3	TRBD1	CASSPPTQGAEGYTDTQYF	TGTGCCAGCTCACCACCTACTCAGGGGGCAGAGGGGTACACAGATACGCAGTATTTT
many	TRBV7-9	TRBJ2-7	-	CASSRLSGYEQYF	TGTGCCAGCAGCCGCCTGAGTGGGTACGAGCAGTACTTC
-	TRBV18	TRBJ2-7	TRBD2	CASSPTGAGGPRGYEQYF	TGTGCCAGCTCACCGACCGGGGCGGGAGGGCCTCGCGGGTACGAGCAGTACTTC
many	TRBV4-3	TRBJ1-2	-	CASSQMGYGYTF	TGCGCCAGCAGCCAAATGGGCTATGGCTACACCTTC
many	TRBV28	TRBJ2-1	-	CASSLPWDKSSYNEQFF	TGTGCCAGCAGTTTGCCCTGGGACAAGAGCTCCTACAATGAGCAGTTCTTC
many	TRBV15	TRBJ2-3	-	CATSRLRGDTQYF	TGTGCCACCAGCAGACTCAGAGGGGATACGCAGTATTTT
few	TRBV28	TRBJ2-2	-	CASSLRRGRWTGELFF	TGTGCCAGCAGTTTACGGCGGGGGCGCTGGACCGGGGAGCTGTTTTTT
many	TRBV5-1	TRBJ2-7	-	CASSPKDPSSYEQYF	TGCGCCAGCAGCCCAAAGGACCCGAGCTCCTACGAGCAGTACTTC
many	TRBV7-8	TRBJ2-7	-	CASSLETHEQYF	TGTGCCAGCAGCTTAGAAACCCACGAGCAGTACTTC
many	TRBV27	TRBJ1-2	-	CASSMDIKYGYTF	TGTGCCAGCAGTATGGACATTAAGTATGGCTACACCTTC
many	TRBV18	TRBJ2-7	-	CASSPGDIYEQYF	TGTGCCAGCTCACCAGGGGACATTTACGAGCAGTACTTC
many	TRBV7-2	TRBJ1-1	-	CASTTITGYSEAFF	TGTGCCAGCACCACCATAACAGGGTATTCTGAAGCTTTCTTT
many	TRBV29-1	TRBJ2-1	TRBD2	CSVEFREGRYEQFF	TGCAGCGTTGAATTCCGGGAGGGCCGATATGAGCAGTTCTTC
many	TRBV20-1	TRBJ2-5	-	CSAIHLRGGETQYF	TGCAGTGCTATTCACCTCAGGGGAGGGGAGACCCAGTACTTC
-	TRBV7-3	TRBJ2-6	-	CASSPPGANVRTF	TGTGCCAGCAGCCCCCCAGGGGCCAACGTCCGGACTTTC
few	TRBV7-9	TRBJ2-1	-	CASSLARGGRSYNEQFF	TGTGCCAGCAGCTTAGCCCGGGGCGGCCGCTCCTACAATGAGCAGTTCTTC
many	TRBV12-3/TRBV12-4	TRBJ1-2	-	CASSLGHRDDYGYTF	TGTGCCAGCAGTTTAGGGCACAGGGACGATTATGGCTACACCTTC
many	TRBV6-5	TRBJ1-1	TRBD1	CASSPWTGLNTEAFF	TGTGCCAGCAGTCCATGGACAGGGTTAAACACTGAAGCTTTCTTT
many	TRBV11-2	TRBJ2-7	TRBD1	CASSFGTGNTYEQYF	TGTGCCAGCAGCTTCGGGACAGGGAACACCTACGAGCAGTACTTC
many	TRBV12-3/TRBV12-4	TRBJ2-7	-	CASSYRDTSYEQYF	TGTGCCAGCAGTTATCGGGACACCTCCTACGAGCAGTACTTC
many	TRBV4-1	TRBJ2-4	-	CASSGLLAGNIQYF	TGCGCCAGCAGCGGACTCTTGGCAGGAAACATTCAGTACTTC
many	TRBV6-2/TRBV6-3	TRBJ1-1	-	CASSYGSRWRMNTEAFF	TGTGCCAGCAGTTACGGGTCGAGATGGAGGATGAACACTGAAGCTTTCTTT
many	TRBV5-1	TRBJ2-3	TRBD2	CASSYRAGGPGDTQYF	TGCGCCAGCAGCTACCGAGCGGGGGGGCCGGGGGATACGCAGTATTTT
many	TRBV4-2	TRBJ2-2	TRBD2	CASSSRTSGVSGELFF	TGTGCCAGCAGCTCTCGGACTAGCGGGGTCAGCGGGGAGCTGTTTTTT
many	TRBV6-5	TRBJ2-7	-	CASSYGVSSYEQYF	TGTGCCAGCAGTTACGGGGTCAGCTCCTACGAGCAGTACTTC
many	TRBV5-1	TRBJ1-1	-	CASSLDWRVSEAFF	TGCGCCAGCAGCTTGGATTGGAGGGTCTCTGAAGCTTTCTTT
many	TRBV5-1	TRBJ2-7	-	CASSLTGLYEQYF	TGCGCCAGCAGCTTGACAGGGCTCTACGAGCAGTACTTC
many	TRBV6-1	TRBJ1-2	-	CASSADRPNYGYTF	TGTGCCAGCAGTGCGGACAGACCTAACTATGGCTACACCTTC
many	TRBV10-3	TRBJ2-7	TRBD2	CAISDLAASSYEQYF	TGTGCCATCAGTGATCTAGCGGCTAGCTCCTACGAGCAGTACTTC
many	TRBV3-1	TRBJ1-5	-	CASSQWAPGSNQPQHF	TGTGCCAGCAGCCAATGGGCCCCAGGGAGCAATCAGCCCCAGCATTTT
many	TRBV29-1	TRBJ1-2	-	CSVAGSDGYIF	TGCAGCGTTGCGGGCAGCGATGGCTACATCTTC
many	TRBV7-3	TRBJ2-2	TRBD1	CASSSGTGGPGELFF	TGTGCCAGCAGCTCCGGGACAGGGGGGCCCGGGGAGCTGTTTTTT
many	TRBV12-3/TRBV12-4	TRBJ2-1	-	CASSLEVGRNEQFF	TGTGCCAGCAGTTTAGAAGTAGGGAGGAATGAGCAGTTCTTC
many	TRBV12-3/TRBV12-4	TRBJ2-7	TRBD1	CASKQGLDRGLSGEQYF	TGTGCCAGCAAACAGGGCCTGGACAGGGGACTATCGGGGGAGCAGTACTTC
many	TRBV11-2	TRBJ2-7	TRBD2	CASSYLAGGRYEQYF	TGTGCCAGCAGCTATCTCGCGGGAGGGAGGTACGAGCAGTACTTC
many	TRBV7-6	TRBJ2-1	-	CASSLRSGLPSSYNEQFF	TGTGCCAGCAGCTTACGTTCCGGACTGCCTAGCTCCTACAATGAGCAGTTCTTC
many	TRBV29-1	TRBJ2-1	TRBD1	CSVDGQGAGNEQFF	TGCAGCGTTGATGGGCAGGGGGCGGGGAATGAGCAGTTCTTC
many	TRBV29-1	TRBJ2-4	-	CSALAWQNIQYF	TGCAGCGCCTTGGCATGGCAAAACATTCAGTACTTC
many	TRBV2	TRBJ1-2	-	CASISGGGAGYTF	TGTGCCAGCATTTCCGGGGGGGGAGCCGGCTACACCTTC
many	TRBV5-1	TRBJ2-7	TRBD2	CASSSGTRPYEQYF	TGCGCCAGCAGCTCCGGGACTAGACCCTACGAGCAGTACTTC
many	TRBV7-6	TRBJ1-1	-	CASSPRGQMNTEAFF	TGTGCCAGCAGCCCGCGCGGACAGATGAACACTGAAGCTTTCTTT
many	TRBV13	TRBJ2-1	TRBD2	CASSTRTSGVIYNEQFF	TGTGCCAGCAGCACCCGGACTAGCGGGGTGATCTACAATGAGCAGTTCTTC
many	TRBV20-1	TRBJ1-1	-	CSARKVSEAFF	TGCAGTGCTAGGAAGGTCAGTGAAGCTTTCTTT
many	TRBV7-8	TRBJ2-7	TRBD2	CASSFEGPGLATTYEQYF	TGTGCCAGCAGCTTCGAGGGACCCGGACTAGCGACCACCTACGAGCAGTACTTC
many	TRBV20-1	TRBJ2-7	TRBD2	CSARGRGSGAYEQYF	TGCAGTGCTAGGGGCCGAGGAAGCGGGGCCTACGAGCAGTACTTC
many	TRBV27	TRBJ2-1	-	CASSFFSYNEQFF	TGTGCCAGCAGTTTCTTCTCCTACAATGAGCAGTTCTTC
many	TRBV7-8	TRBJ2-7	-	CASSRAGTPGYEQYF	TGTGCCAGCAGCCGCGCCGGGACTCCTGGCTACGAGCAGTACTTC